This T cell receptor beta chain was recorded in a study of blood T cell repertoires in COVID-19. The CDR3 covers 15 residues. After removal of 5 bases from V and 5 bases from J, the junction contained 8 bases not matched to a gene. Germline V gene sequence: CDR1 SGHTA, CDR2 FQGTGA. Clones were read by immunoSEQ multiplex PCR, and TCRdb kept only the in-frame ones, dropping some. Among over 120,000 clones listed, approximately 90% were seen once. This clone was observed once. The sequence derives from a man aged 60 to 69 with active or convalescent COVID-19. Sequencing was performed on peripheral blood. The rearrangement joins TRBV7-3 to TRBJ2-5, with TRBD2 identical over 10 bases. The CDR3 nucleotides read TGTGCCAGCAGCATGAAGCGGGGGGGTTTTGAGACCCAGTACTTC. It translates to CASSMKRGGFETQYF.